This T cell receptor (beta chain) was captured by sequencing in a study of CDR3 diversity in severe acne (dated by TCRdb to 2018 to 2020). In this sample, this clonotype turned up a few times. This clone's antigen is unknown. No base qualities exist here, and no much larger clone lies one base off it. Relative to germline, V is missing 5 bases and J is missing 4 bases, with 4 bases of the junction outside any gene match. The CDR3 runs 14 residues from the cysteine to the phenylalanine. The sequence is cut down to CDR3 DNA, 42 bases in frame from base 1. The germline V gene encodes CDR1 DFQATT and CDR2 SNEGSKA (reference sequence). Library preparation used PCR. Reads for this sample came from an Illumina HiSeq 2000. TCRdb cleaned the public reads at Q25 with fastp, built clones with MiXCR and kept in-frame beta chains. Every distinct CDR3 protein forms one entry, paired with its most common genes and DNA. This sample comprises about 86,000 distinct CDR3 sequences, 51% of them detected only once. The ten largest clones capture 14% of the sample.

Rearrangement joined TRBV20-1 to TRBJ2-1; TRBD2 aligns with 11 central bases. Sequenced input: blood. This receptor was taken from a male donor in good health, without acne. The CDR3 loop reads CSALTSGMYNEQFF. The nucleotide sequence is given as TGCAGTGCTTTGACTAGCGGGATGTACAATGAGCAGTTCTTC.